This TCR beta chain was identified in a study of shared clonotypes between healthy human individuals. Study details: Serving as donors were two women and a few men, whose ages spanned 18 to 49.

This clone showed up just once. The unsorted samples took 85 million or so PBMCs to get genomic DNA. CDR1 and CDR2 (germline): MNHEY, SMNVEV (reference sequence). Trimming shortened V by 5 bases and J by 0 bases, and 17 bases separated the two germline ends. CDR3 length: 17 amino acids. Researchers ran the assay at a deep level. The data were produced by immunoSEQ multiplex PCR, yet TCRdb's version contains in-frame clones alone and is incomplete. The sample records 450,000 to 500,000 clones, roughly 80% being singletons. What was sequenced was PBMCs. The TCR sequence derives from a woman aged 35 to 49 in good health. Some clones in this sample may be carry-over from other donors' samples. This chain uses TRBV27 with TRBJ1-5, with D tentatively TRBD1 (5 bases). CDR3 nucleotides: TGTGCCAGCAGTCACCAACCGGGACGGTATAGCAATCAGCCCCAGCATTTT. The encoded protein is CASSHQPGRYSNQPQHF.